This T cell receptor beta chain was observed in a study of post-analysis software for immune sequencing data. Study-level background: Several disease courses (relapsing-remitting, secondary progressive and progressive-relapsing) of multiple sclerosis were included. Study-wide results and limits: Strong co-clustering by F measure linked samples that shared a preparation batch. Patients used several TRBV segments, including TRBV5-6, TRBV5-1 and TRBV20-1, more often than controls. Normalized Chao1 diversity in multiple sclerosis patients fell significantly below that of controls.

Prepared libraries of TCR beta cDNA carried unique molecular identifiers. The T cell input of roughly 0.95 to 11 million gave hundreds of thousands of cDNA molecules. TCRdb processed the PCR reads anew with MiXCR; each CDR3 protein has one entry. The sample has a few hundred thousand distinct CDR3 sequences; about 38% are singletons. About this clonotype: Its cognate antigen is unknown.

The CDR3 runs to 18 residues. The V and J ends lost 5 bases and 0 bases respectively, with 25 bases between them. The germline V gene has CDR1 DFQATT and CDR2 SNEGSKA (reference sequence). The sequence was collected from a girl aged 10 to 17 with multiple sclerosis. The sample taken for sequencing was blood. This sequence joins TRBV20-1 and TRBJ1-1; D is undetermined. CDR3 nucleotide sequence: TGCAGTGCTCCCCGGACGAACCGAGCGGTATCCATGAACACTGAAGCTTTCTTT. Encoded protein: CSAPRTNRAVSMNTEAFF.